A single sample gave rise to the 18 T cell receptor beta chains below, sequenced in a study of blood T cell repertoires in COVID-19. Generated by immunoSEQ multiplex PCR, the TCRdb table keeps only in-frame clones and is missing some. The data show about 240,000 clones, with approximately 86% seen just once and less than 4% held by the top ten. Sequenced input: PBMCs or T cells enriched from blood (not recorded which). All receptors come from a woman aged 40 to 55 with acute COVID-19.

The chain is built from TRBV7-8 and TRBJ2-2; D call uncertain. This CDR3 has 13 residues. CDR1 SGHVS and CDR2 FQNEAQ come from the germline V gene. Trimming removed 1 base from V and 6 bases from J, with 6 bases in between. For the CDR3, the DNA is TGTGCCAGCAGCTTAGAACAGCCCGGGGAGCTGTTTTTT. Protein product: CASSLEQPGELFF. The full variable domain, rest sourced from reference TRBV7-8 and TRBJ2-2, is GAGVSQSPRYKVAKRGQDVALRCDPISGHVSLFWYQQALGQGPEFLTYFQNEAQLDKSGLPSDRFFAERPEGSVSTLKIQRTQQEDSAVYLCASSLEQPGELFFGEGSRLTVL.

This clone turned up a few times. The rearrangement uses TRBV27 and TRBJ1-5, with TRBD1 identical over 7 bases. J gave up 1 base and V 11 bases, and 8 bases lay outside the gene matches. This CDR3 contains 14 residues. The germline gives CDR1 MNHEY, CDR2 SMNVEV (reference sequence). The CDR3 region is CAQPGGRSNQPQHF. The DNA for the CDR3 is TGTGCCCAACCAGGGGGGAGGAGCAATCAGCCCCAGCATTTT.

The CDR3 spells CASTDWVGDSSYGYTF. CDR3 coding DNA: TGTGCCAGCACCGATTGGGTTGGGGACAGTTCCTATGGCTACACCTTC. The chain has TRBV7-9 and TRBJ1-2; TRBD1 matches 7 bases. From germline, CDR1 is SEHNR and CDR2 FQNEAQ (reference sequence). This CDR3 is built from 16 residues. The V gene end was trimmed by 7 bases and the J gene end by 4 bases; junction bases not matched to a gene: 15. The full variable domain, rest sourced from reference TRBV7-9 and TRBJ1-2, is DTGVSQNPRHKITKRGQNVTFRCDPISEHNRLYWYRQTLGQGPEFLTYFQNEAQLEKSRLLSDRFSAERPKGSFSTLEIQRTEQGDSAMYLCASTDWVGDSSYGYTFGSGTRLTVV.

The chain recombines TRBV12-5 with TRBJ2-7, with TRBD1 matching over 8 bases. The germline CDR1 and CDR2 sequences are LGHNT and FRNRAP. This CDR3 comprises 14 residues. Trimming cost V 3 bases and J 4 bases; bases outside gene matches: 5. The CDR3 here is CASGLGTGPYEQYF. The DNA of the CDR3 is TGTGCTAGTGGTTTAGGGACAGGACCTTACGAGCAGTACTTC. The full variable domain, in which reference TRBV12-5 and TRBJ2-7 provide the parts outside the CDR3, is DARVTQTPRHKVTEMGQEVTMRCQPILGHNTVFWYRQTMMQGLELLAYFRNRAPLDDSGMPKDRFSAEMPDATLATLKIQPSEPRDSAVYFCASGLGTGPYEQYFGPGTRLTVT.

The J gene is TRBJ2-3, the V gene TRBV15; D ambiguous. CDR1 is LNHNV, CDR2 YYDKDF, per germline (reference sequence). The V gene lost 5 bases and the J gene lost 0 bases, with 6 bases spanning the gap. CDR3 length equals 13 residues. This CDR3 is CATSADSTDTQYF. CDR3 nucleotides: TGTGCCACCAGCGCGGATAGCACAGATACGCAGTATTTT.

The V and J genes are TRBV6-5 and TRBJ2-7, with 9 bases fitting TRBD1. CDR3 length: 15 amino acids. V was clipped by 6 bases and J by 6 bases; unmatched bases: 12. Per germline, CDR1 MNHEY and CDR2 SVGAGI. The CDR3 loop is CASRLRLQGAGEQYF. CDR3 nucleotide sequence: TGTGCCAGCAGACTCCGGCTACAGGGGGCCGGCGAGCAGTACTTC.

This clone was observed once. The CDR3 region is CASSLSTGKETQYF. CDR3 sequence (DNA): TGTGCCAGCAGCTTATCGACAGGGAAGGAGACCCAGTACTTC. The chain recombines TRBV7-9 with TRBJ2-5; 7 nucleotides match TRBD1. Germline CDR1 reads SEHNR; CDR2 reads FQNEAQ (reference sequence). The ends lost 2 bases at V and 5 bases at J; junction bases unmatched: 5. The CDR3 covers 14 residues. The whole variable domain, filled in from reference TRBV7-9 and TRBJ2-5, reads DTGVSQNPRHKITKRGQNVTFRCDPISEHNRLYWYRQTLGQGPEFLTYFQNEAQLEKSRLLSDRFSAERPKGSFSTLEIQRTEQGDSAMYLCASSLSTGKETQYFGPGTRLLVL.

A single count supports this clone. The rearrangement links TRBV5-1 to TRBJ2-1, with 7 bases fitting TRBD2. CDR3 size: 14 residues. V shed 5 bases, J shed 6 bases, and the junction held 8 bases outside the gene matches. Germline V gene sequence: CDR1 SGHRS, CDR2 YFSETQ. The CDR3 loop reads CASRGAGRSNEQFF. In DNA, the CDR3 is TGCGCCAGCAGGGGAGCGGGAAGGAGCAATGAGCAGTTCTTC.

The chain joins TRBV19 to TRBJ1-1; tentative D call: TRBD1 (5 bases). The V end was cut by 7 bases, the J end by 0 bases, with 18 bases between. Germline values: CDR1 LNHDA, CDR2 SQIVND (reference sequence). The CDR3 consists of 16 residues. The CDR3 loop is CASTDGRGRVNTEAFF. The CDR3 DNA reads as TGTGCCAGTACCGATGGGAGGGGAAGAGTGAACACTGAAGCTTTCTTT.

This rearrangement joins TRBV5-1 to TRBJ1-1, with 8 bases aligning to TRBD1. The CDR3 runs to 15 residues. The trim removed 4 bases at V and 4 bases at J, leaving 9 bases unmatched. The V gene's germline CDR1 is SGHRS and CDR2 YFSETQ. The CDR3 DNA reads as TGCGCCAGCAGCACGACAGGGGTAGGAGTCACTGAAGCTTTCTTT. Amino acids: CASSTTGVGVTEAFF.

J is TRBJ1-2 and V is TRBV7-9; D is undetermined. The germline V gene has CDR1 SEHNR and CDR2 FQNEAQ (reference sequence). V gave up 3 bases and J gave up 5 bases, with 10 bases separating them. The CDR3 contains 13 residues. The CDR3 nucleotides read TGTGCCAGCAGCTTCGGTCAGGAATATGGCTACACCTTC. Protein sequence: CASSFGQEYGYTF.

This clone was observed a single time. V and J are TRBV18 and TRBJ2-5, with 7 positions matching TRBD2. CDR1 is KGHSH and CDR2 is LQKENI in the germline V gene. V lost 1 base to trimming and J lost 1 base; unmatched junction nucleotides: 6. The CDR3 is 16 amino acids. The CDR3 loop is CASSPRRSGIQETQYF. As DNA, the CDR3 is TGTGCCAGCTCACCACGTAGGAGCGGGATCCAAGAGACCCAGTACTTC.

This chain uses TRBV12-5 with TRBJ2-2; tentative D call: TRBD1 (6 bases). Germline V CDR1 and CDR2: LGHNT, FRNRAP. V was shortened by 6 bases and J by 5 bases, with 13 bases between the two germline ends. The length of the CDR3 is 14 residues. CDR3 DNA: TGTGCTAGTGGAACGGGACACCCGACCGGGGAGCTGTTTTTT. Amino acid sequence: CASGTGHPTGELFF.

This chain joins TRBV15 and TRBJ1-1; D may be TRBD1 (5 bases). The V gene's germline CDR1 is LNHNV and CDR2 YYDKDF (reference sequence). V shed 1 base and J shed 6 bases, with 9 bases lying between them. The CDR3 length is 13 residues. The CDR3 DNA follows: TGTGCCACCAGCAGAGTTCAGGGTTCTGAAGCTTTCTTT. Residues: CATSRVQGSEAFF.

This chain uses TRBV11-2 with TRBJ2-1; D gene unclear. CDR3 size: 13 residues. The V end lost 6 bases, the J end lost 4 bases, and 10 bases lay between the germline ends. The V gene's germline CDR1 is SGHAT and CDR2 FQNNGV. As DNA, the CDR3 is TGTGCCAGCAGGCGTAGTATGTACAATGAGCAGTTCTTC. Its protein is CASRRSMYNEQFF.

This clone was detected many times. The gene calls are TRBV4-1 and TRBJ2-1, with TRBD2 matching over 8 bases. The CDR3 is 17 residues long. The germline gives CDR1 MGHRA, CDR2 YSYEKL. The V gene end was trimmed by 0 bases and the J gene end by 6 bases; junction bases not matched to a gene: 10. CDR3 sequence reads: CASSQDRAGAQGNEQFF. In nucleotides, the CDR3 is TGCGCCAGCAGCCAAGATCGAGCGGGAGCCCAGGGCAATGAGCAGTTCTTC.

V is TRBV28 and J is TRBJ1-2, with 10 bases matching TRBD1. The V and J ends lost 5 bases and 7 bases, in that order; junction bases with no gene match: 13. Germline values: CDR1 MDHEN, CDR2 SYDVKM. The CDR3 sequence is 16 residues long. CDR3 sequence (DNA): TGTGCCAGCAGTCCCCGTTTGACAGGGGGCGCCGGTGGCTACACCTTC. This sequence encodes CASSPRLTGGAGGYTF.

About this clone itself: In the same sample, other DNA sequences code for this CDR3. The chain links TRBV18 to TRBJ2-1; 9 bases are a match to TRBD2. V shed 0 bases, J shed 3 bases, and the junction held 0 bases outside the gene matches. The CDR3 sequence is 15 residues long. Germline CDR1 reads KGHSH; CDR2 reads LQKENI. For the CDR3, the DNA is TGTGCCAGCTCACCACCTAGCGGGAGCTACAATGAGCAGTTCTTC. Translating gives CASSPPSGSYNEQFF. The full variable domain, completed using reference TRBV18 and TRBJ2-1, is NAGVMQNPRHLVRRRGQEARLRCSPMKGHSHVYWYRQLPEEGLKFMVYLQKENIIDESGMPKERFSAEFPKEGPSILRIQQVVRGDSAAYFCASSPPSGSYNEQFFGPGTRLTVL.